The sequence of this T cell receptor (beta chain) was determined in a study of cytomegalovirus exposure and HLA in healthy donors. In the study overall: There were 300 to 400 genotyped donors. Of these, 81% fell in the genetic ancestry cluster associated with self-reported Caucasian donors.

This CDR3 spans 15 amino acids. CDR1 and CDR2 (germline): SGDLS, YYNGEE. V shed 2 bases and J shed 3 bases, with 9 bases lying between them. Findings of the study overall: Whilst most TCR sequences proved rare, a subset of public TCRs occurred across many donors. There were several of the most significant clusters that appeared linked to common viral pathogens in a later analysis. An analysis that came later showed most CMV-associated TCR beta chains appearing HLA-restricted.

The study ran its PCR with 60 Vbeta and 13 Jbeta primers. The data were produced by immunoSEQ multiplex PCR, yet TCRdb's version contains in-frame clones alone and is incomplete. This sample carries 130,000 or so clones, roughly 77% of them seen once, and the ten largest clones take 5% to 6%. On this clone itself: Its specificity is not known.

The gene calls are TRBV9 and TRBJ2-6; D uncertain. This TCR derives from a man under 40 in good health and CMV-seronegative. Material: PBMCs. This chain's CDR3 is CASSVGSFGANVLTF. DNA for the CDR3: TGTGCCAGCAGCGTCGGGTCCTTTGGGGCCAACGTCCTGACTTTC.